This entry lists 28 T cell receptor beta chains sequenced from one sample in a study of T cells after yellow fever vaccination. TCRdb called the 5' RACE reads again in MiXCR, with one record for every CDR3 protein. The sample lists about 510,000 distinct CDR3 sequences, roughly 22% occurring once. The sample consisted of PBMCs, taken roughly 20 days after the first yellow fever vaccination. All receptors come from a man between 18 and 29 years old who received the YFV17D yellow fever vaccine.

The chain recombines TRBV6-4 with TRBJ2-1; TRBD2 aligns across 7 bases. V was pared by 8 bases and J by 9 bases, with 4 bases of the junction left unmatched. In germline, CDR1 is MRHNA, CDR2 SNTAGT. The CDR3 is made up of 11 amino acids. CDR3 nucleotides: TGTGCCAGCGGTTGGGAGGGTGAGCAGTTCTTC. Protein product: CASGWEGEQFF.

The chain is built from TRBV7-3 and TRBJ1-3; 7 bases are shared with TRBD1. CDR3 length equals 16 residues. The J segment lost 2 bases and the V segment lost 5 bases, leaving 9 bases of the junction unmatched. Germline lookup yields CDR1 SGHTA and CDR2 FQGTGA. CDR3 nucleotide sequence: TGTGCCAGCAGCCCCTCGACAGGGTCAACTGGAAACACCATATATTTT. Its translation: CASSPSTGSTGNTIYF.

A word on this clonotype: One end of the junction does not line up with germline, which may come from a read error. This chain uses TRBV5-1 with TRBJ2-1; D perhaps matches TRBD2 (5 bases). This CDR3 comprises 16 residues. The germline gives CDR1 SGHRS, CDR2 YFSETQ. CDR3 sequence: CASSLALGSSYNEQFF. CDR3 nucleotide sequence: TGTGCCAGCAGTCTAGCCTTAGGGTCCTCCTACAATGAGCAGTTCTTC.

V gene TRBV7-3 combines with J gene TRBJ1-6; 7 bases map to TRBD1. Germline CDR1 SGHTA, CDR2 FQGTGA. This CDR3 region has 14 residues. V shed 2 bases and J 8 bases; nucleotides not matched to a gene: 3. CDR3 loop: CASSLVQGDSPLHF. DNA for the CDR3: TGTGCCAGCAGCTTAGTGCAGGGGGATTCACCCCTCCACTTT.

J is TRBJ1-4 and V is TRBV7-2; D is unresolved. The CDR3 sequence is 15 residues long. With 1 base removed from V and 8 bases from J, the gap between germline ends came to 14 bases. CDR1 and CDR2 from the germline V gene are SGHTA and FQGNSA. The CDR3 DNA follows: TGTGCCAGCAGCTTAGGGGCCGGGTCGGGCGAAAAACTGTTTTTT. This encodes CASSLGAGSGEKLFF.

The gene calls are TRBV5-1 and TRBJ2-5, with no clear D. CDR1 is SGHRS, CDR2 YFSETQ, per germline. Between the trimmed V and J ends, which lost 3 bases and 5 bases, there was a span of 14 bases. This CDR3 spans 14 amino acids. CDR3 in DNA: TGCGCCAGCAGCTACTATGCCATAGTTGAGACCCAGTACTTC. Protein sequence: CASSYYAIVETQYF.

The chain combines TRBV18 with TRBJ2-7; D uncertain. Germline V gene data show CDR1 as KGHSH and CDR2 as LQKENI. With 2 bases removed from V and 2 bases from J, the gap between germline ends came to 16 bases. The CDR3 covers 16 residues. The CDR3 here is CASSPGSSVRAYEQYF. CDR3 in DNA: TGTGCCAGCTCACCAGGCTCCTCAGTGAGAGCCTACGAGCAGTACTTC.

J is TRBJ2-5 and V is TRBV7-6; tentatively, D is TRBD2 (6 bases). There are 13 residues in the CDR3. Germline CDR1 is SGHVS and CDR2 is FNYEAQ. The V gene lost 1 base and the J gene lost 9 bases, with 12 bases spanning the gap. This CDR3 is CASSLGRERAQYF. The CDR3 nucleotides are TGTGCCAGCAGCTTAGGTCGGGAGAGGGCCCAGTACTTC. Full variable domain (remainder filled in from reference TRBV7-6 and TRBJ2-5): GAGVSQSPRYKVTKRGQDVALRCDPISGHVSLYWYRQALGQGPEFLTYFNYEAQQDKSGLPNDRFSAERPEGSISTLTIQRTEQRDSAMYRCASSLGRERAQYFGPGTRLLVL.

This rearrangement joins TRBV12-3 or TRBV12-4 to TRBJ2-3; 9 bases match TRBD2. The V gene end was trimmed by 7 bases and the J gene end by 0 bases; junction bases not matched to a gene: 5. The CDR3 length is 15 residues. As DNA, the CDR3 is TGTGCCAGCAACCCTAGCGGGACCAGCACAGATACGCAGTATTTT. Translated, it gives CASNPSGTSTDTQYF.

The chain links TRBV2 to TRBJ2-7, with D unclear. From germline, CDR1 is SNHLY and CDR2 FYNNEI. Trimming took off 3 bases at V and 0 bases at J, with 12 bases between the two ends. There are 15 residues in the CDR3. CDR3 DNA: TGTGCCAGCAGTGAGGGTCAGATGCCCTCCTACGAGCAGTACTTC. Encoded protein: CASSEGQMPSYEQYF.

V and J are TRBV28 and TRBJ2-2, with 8 bases lining up with TRBD2. Trimming removed 5 bases from V and 5 bases from J; junction bases left unmatched: 7. The CDR3 is 15 amino acids. The germline gives CDR1 MDHEN, CDR2 SYDVKM. The CDR3 bases are TGTGCCAGCAGTCCCGGGGGGGCCCGAACCGGGGAGCTGTTTTTT. It specifies CASSPGGARTGELFF.

The chain employs TRBV12-3 or TRBV12-4 and TRBJ2-7; 8 positions agree with TRBD1. The J segment lost 4 bases and the V segment lost 0 bases, leaving 2 bases of the junction unmatched. The CDR3 has 14 amino acids. CDR3 protein: CASSLAGQAYEQYF. As DNA, the CDR3 is TGTGCCAGCAGTTTAGCGGGACAGGCATACGAGCAGTACTTC.

Here the CDR3 DNA reads TGTGCCAGCAGCCCCCACAACACAGATACGCAGTATTTT. Its translation: CASSPHNTDTQYF. This rearrangement joins TRBV7-3 to TRBJ2-3; D unclear. The CDR3 is 13 amino acids. Germline V gene sequence: CDR1 SGHTA, CDR2 FQGTGA. V was shortened by 5 bases and J by 2 bases, with 8 bases between the two germline ends.

Details on this clonotype: An end of the junction differs from the germline gene, which may be a read error. The genes are TRBV28 and TRBJ2-3; a weak D match, TRBD2 (6 bases). The V gene's germline CDR1 is MDHEN and CDR2 SYDVKM. CDR3 length: 18 residues. In nucleotides, the CDR3 is TGTGCCAGCAGTCAAGAAAACCTACTAGCCGGAGTCACATATACGCAGTATTTT. Translated: CASSQENLLAGVTYTQYF.

This clonotype was observed a handful of times. The J gene is TRBJ2-2, the V gene TRBV7-2; the D gene is possibly TRBD1 (6 bases). This CDR3 is 17 amino acids long. CDR1 is SGHTA and CDR2 is FQGNSA in the germline V gene. The germline V and J ends were trimmed by 0 bases and 5 bases, with 16 bases remaining between them. The CDR3 sequence: CASSLALGQSITGELFF. The CDR3 DNA is TGTGCCAGCAGCTTAGCGCTCGGACAGTCCATAACCGGGGAGCTGTTTTTT.

The chain joins TRBV5-5 to TRBJ2-2, with 10 nucleotides matching TRBD1. From germline, CDR1 is SGHKS and CDR2 YYEKEE (reference sequence). Unmatched junction bases numbered 11, after V lost 4 bases and J lost 8 bases. The CDR3 covers 16 residues. CDR3 residues: CASSLRQGAGTGELFF. For the CDR3, the DNA is TGTGCCAGCAGCCTCCGACAGGGGGCTGGAACAGGGGAGCTGTTTTTT.

This clonotype was picked up a small number of times. The rearrangement uses TRBV7-9 and TRBJ2-3, with D unclear. The ends were cut back, 0 bases at V and 6 bases at J, with 19 bases in the middle. The CDR3 consists of 17 residues. The germline CDR1 and CDR2 sequences are SEHNR and FQNEAQ (reference sequence). The CDR3 nucleotides read TGTGCCAGCAGCTTAGCTACAGTGGCCCCTTCCCTCGATACGCAGTATTTT. Translation: CASSLATVAPSLDTQYF.

The chain is built from TRBV5-4 and TRBJ2-7; D may correspond to TRBD1 or TRBD2 (5 bases each). CDR3 length equals 17 residues. V was clipped by 4 bases and J by 2 bases, with 22 bases between them. CDR1 and CDR2 (germline): SGHNT, YYREEE (reference sequence). CDR3 sequence: CASSHKLPGPATYEQYF. The CDR3 coding sequence is TGTGCCAGCAGCCACAAATTACCGGGACCGGCGACCTACGAGCAGTACTTC.

This clonotype came up a few times. The chain couples TRBV12-3 or TRBV12-4 to TRBJ2-6, with 7 nucleotides matching TRBD1. This CDR3 comprises 21 residues. V lost 3 bases, J lost 1 base, and 18 bases stayed unmatched. CDR3 sequence: CASSFPLLPGQTPSGANVLTF. The CDR3, as DNA: TGTGCCAGCAGTTTTCCCCTCCTACCGGGACAGACCCCATCTGGGGCCAACGTCCTGACTTTC.

This clonotype was picked up a small number of times. This chain connects TRBV4-1 to TRBJ2-5; 14 bases align to TRBD2. From germline, CDR1 is MGHRA and CDR2 YSYEKL. With 4 bases clipped from V and 5 bases from J, the junction kept 6 bases outside the gene matches. The length of the CDR3 is 16 residues. The CDR3 is CASSLGLAGGEETQYF. CDR3 sequence (DNA): TGCGCCAGCAGCCTAGGACTAGCGGGGGGCGAGGAGACCCAGTACTTC.

The rearrangement links TRBV29-1 to TRBJ2-7; D may be TRBD1 (5 bases). Trimming pared 3 bases from V and 1 base from J, leaving 10 bases between. CDR1 and CDR2 from the germline V gene are SQVTM and ANQGSEA. The CDR3 spans 13 residues. CDR3 nucleotides: TGCAGCGTTGATAACAAGGGGTCCTACGAGCAGTACTTC. It codes for CSVDNKGSYEQYF.

The chain joins TRBV5-1 to TRBJ2-2; D gene ambiguous. Deletions cut 0 bases from V and 4 bases from J, with 7 bases between. The CDR3 spans 14 residues. CDR1 SGHRS and CDR2 YFSETQ come from the germline V gene. The CDR3 nucleotides are TGCGCCAGCAGCTTGGCCGAGACCACCGGGGAGCTGTTTTTT. Protein sequence: CASSLAETTGELFF.

The CDR3 nucleotides are TGTGCCAGCAGTTACTCGGGGGACAGAGCCTACGAGCAGTACTTC. As protein: CASSYSGDRAYEQYF. The chain is built from TRBV6-5 and TRBJ2-7; 7 bases align to TRBD1. Germline values: CDR1 MNHEY, CDR2 SVGAGI. The CDR3 runs to 15 residues. V shed 0 bases and J 2 bases; nucleotides not matched to a gene: 4.

This clonotype was counted at least ten times. The CDR3 DNA follows: TGTGCCAGCAGCTTTCCAGGAGGCTTCGCCTCCCCCTACAATGAGCAGTTCTTC. Encoded protein: CASSFPGGFASPYNEQFF. The rearrangement joins TRBV5-6 to TRBJ2-1, with a tentative D call TRBD2 (5 bases). Trimming took 2 bases from V and 2 from J, leaving 20 bases between them. The germline V gene has CDR1 SGHDT and CDR2 YYEEEE. The CDR3 covers 18 residues.

The chain uses TRBV10-3 and TRBJ1-1; possibly TRBD1 for D (6 bases). CDR1 and CDR2 from the germline V gene are ENHRY and SYGVKD. The CDR3 is 13 residues long. The germline V and J ends were trimmed by 6 bases and 1 base, with 9 bases remaining between them. CDR3 sequence (DNA): TGTGCCATCAGCTTGACAGGGAACACTGAAGCTTTCTTT. Translation: CAISLTGNTEAFF.

This clonotype was detected a few times. The chain uses TRBV6-6 and TRBJ1-1; D gene ambiguous. Trimming left V 10 bases short and J 2 bases short, with 14 bases between. CDR1 is MNHNY, CDR2 SVGAGI, per germline (reference sequence). This CDR3 has 13 amino acids. The CDR3 sequence: CATGLIVNTEAFF. CDR3 nucleotides: TGTGCCACCGGACTTATCGTAAACACTGAAGCTTTCTTT.

The chain couples TRBV3-1 to TRBJ2-7; D possibly corresponds to TRBD2 (6 bases). The germline V gene encodes CDR1 LGHDT and CDR2 YNNKEL (reference sequence). The CDR3 length is 13 residues. The V end was cut by 5 bases, the J end by 4 bases, with 12 bases between. The CDR3 here is CASSGDGGYEQYF. In nucleotides, the CDR3 is TGTGCCAGCAGCGGTGATGGGGGGTACGAGCAGTACTTC.

The genes are TRBV20-1 and TRBJ1-1; 7 positions match TRBD1. Trimming took 6 bases from V and 11 from J; bases not matched to a gene: 9. CDR1 is DFQATT and CDR2 is SNEGSKA in the germline V gene (reference sequence). There are 11 residues in the CDR3. The CDR3 sequence is CSARGGRMAFF. The CDR3 DNA follows: TGCAGTGCCAGGGGGGGGAGGATGGCTTTCTTT.